One sample yielded the 17 T cell receptor beta chains listed below, sequenced in a study of T cell responses to AZD1222 COVID-19 vaccine. Libraries were prepared by immunoSEQ multiplex PCR; TCRdb keeps only in-frame clonotypes and omits some of them. This sample has roughly 120,000 clones, with about 91% found just once. The specimen was peripheral blood, collected 28 days after the second AZD1222 dose. These receptors came from an adult who received the AZD1222 COVID-19 vaccine.

This chain uses TRBV3-1 (or the pseudogene TRBV3-2) with TRBJ2-1; no clear D. This CDR3 spans 14 amino acids. V gave up 1 base and J gave up 9 bases, with 13 bases separating them. Germline CDR1 and CDR2: LGHDT and YNNKEL (reference sequence). CDR3 sequence (DNA): TGTGCCAGCAGCCAAGTTTTAACTCGAGGTGAGCAGTTCTTC. Encoded protein: CASSQVLTRGEQFF.

The chain has TRBV27 and TRBJ2-1; 7 bases are a match to TRBD2. The V gene's germline CDR1 is MNHEY and CDR2 SMNVEV (reference sequence). This CDR3 is 17 amino acids long. J lost 4 bases, V lost 5 bases, and 14 bases had no gene match. In nucleotides, the CDR3 is TGTGCCAGCAGTCTGTCGGCGGGAGTACGTCGGTACAATGAGCAGTTCTTC. It is translated as CASSLSAGVRRYNEQFF.

As to this clone: Other DNA sequences in this specimen translate into the identical CDR3. V is TRBV9 and J is TRBJ2-2, with unresolved D. Germline values: CDR1 SGDLS, CDR2 YYNGEE. CDR3 length: 12 amino acids. Deletions cut 2 bases from V and 2 bases from J, with 1 base between. The CDR3 sequence is CASSVNTGELFF. The CDR3 DNA follows: TGTGCCAGCAGCGTTAACACCGGGGAGCTGTTTTTT. The entire variable domain, with the rest obtained from reference TRBV9 and TRBJ2-2, is as follows: DSGVTQTPKHLITATGQRVTLRCSPRSGDLSVYWYQQSLDQGLQFLIQYYNGEERAKGNILERFSAQQFPDLHSELNLSSLELGDSALYFCASSVNTGELFFGEGSRLTVL.

The rearrangement links TRBV19 to TRBJ2-1; 9 bases fit TRBD2. J was trimmed by 7 bases and V by 4 bases; bases with no gene match: 11. The CDR3 covers 16 residues. The V gene's germline CDR1 is LNHDA and CDR2 SQIVND (reference sequence). The CDR3 spells CASSTSWAGGRNEQFF. In DNA, the CDR3 is TGTGCCAGTAGTACTTCGTGGGCGGGAGGGCGAAATGAGCAGTTCTTC.

This clone was observed a handful of times. The J gene is TRBJ2-5, the V gene TRBV28; D call uncertain. The CDR3 loop spans 10 amino acids. The ends were cut back, 6 bases at V and 5 bases at J, with 4 bases in the middle. Per germline, CDR1 MDHEN and CDR2 SYDVKM. CDR3 DNA sequence: TGTGCCAGCAGCTTGGAGACCCAGTACTTC. Translated: CASSLETQYF.

The genes are TRBV6-5 and TRBJ1-3, with TRBD1 as a possible D gene (5 bases). The germline gives CDR1 MNHEY, CDR2 SVGAGI. V was clipped by 6 bases and J by 8 bases, with 14 bases between them. The CDR3 is made up of 13 amino acids. CDR3 protein: CASRGLSGDTIYF. CDR3 bases: TGTGCCAGCAGGGGACTCAGTGGGGACACCATATATTTT.

The rearrangement links TRBV12-5 to TRBJ1-1; 7 bases are shared with TRBD1. Germline V CDR1 and CDR2: LGHNT, FRNRAP. The J segment lost 3 bases and the V segment lost 1 base, leaving 8 bases of the junction unmatched. The CDR3 runs 16 residues. CDR3 DNA: TGTGCTAGTGGTTTGGCTACAGGGGTAGGGGACACTGAAGCTTTCTTT. This gives the protein CASGLATGVGDTEAFF.

The rearrangement joins TRBV11-2 to TRBJ1-2, with 8 positions matching TRBD1. The CDR3 extends over 14 amino acids. Losses at the gene ends were 4 bases for V and 6 bases for J; bases not matched to a gene: 7. CDR1 and CDR2 from the germline V gene are SGHAT and FQNNGV. The CDR3 DNA follows: TGTGCCAGCAGCTACTACGGACAGGGTGATGGCTACACCTTC. Encoded protein: CASSYYGQGDGYTF.

The chain has TRBV2 and TRBJ1-3; 10 bases align to TRBD1. Germline V gene data show CDR1 as SNHLY and CDR2 as FYNNEI. There are 14 residues in the CDR3. V shed 6 bases, J shed 4 bases, and the junction held 3 bases outside the gene matches. The CDR3 loop is CASSSDRGGNTIYF. In DNA form, the CDR3 reads TGTGCCAGCAGCTCGGACAGGGGGGGAAACACCATATATTTT.

The genes are TRBV28 and TRBJ2-7; 8 bases fit TRBD1. Germline CDR1 is MDHEN and CDR2 is SYDVKM. The V segment lost 6 bases and the J segment 3 bases; nucleotides outside the gene matches: 4. The CDR3 is made up of 13 amino acids. The CDR3 sequence: CASRIQGGYEQYF. CDR3 sequence (DNA): TGTGCCAGCAGGATACAGGGGGGCTACGAGCAGTACTTC. Full variable domain (outside the CDR3, taken from reference TRBV28 and TRBJ2-7): DVKVTQSSRYLVKRTGEKVFLECVQDMDHENMFWYRQDPGLGLRLIYFSYDVKMKEKGDIPEGYSVSREKKERFSLILESASTNQTSMYLCASRIQGGYEQYFGPGTRLTVT.

The chain links TRBV7-9 to TRBJ1-3; 8 bases fit TRBD1. Per the germline V gene, CDR1 is SEHNR and CDR2 is FQNEAQ (reference sequence). This CDR3 is built from 19 residues. J gave up 0 bases and V 5 bases, and 15 bases lay outside the gene matches. CDR3 in DNA: TGTGCCAGCAGCCTGGGGACAGGCGACTCGCGGGCCTCTGGAAACACCATATATTTT. Translated: CASSLGTGDSRASGNTIYF.

Here the CDR3 reads CASSPRDLRDSPLHF. The CDR3 bases are TGTGCCAGCAGTCCCCGGGACCTAAGGGATTCACCCCTCCACTTT. The chain employs TRBV6-6 and TRBJ1-6; TRBD1 is a possible D gene (5 bases). Germline loops: CDR1 MNHNY, CDR2 SVGAGI (reference sequence). The length of the CDR3 is 15 residues. Between the trimmed V and J ends, which lost 5 bases and 8 bases, there was a span of 16 bases.

The V call is TRBV15, the J call TRBJ1-3, with a weak D call TRBD1 (5 bases). The germline V gene encodes CDR1 LNHNV and CDR2 YYDKDF (reference sequence). The CDR3 loop spans 15 amino acids. V dropped 0 bases and J dropped 3 bases, with 9 bases sitting between them. CDR3 in DNA: TGTGCCACCAGCAGAGATCACCAGGGTGGAAACACCATATATTTT. Translation gives CATSRDHQGGNTIYF.

The V and J genes are TRBV21-1 and TRBJ1-1. TRBV21-1 is marked as a pseudogene. The CDR3 is 18 residues long. This CDR3 is CASSHNRGILGGNTEAFF. In nucleotides, the CDR3 is TGTGCCAGCAGCCATAATCGGGGCATCCTCGGGGGAAACACTGAAGCTTTCTTT.

To note about this clone: Other DNA sequences in this sample translate to the same CDR3. The chain combines TRBV9 with TRBJ2-1; D uncertain. V dropped 0 bases and J dropped 4 bases, with 8 bases sitting between them. CDR1 is SGDLS and CDR2 is YYNGEE in the germline V gene. The CDR3 spans 14 residues. The CDR3 nucleotides read TGTGCCAGCAGCGTAGAGTCGCGTTACAATGAGCAGTTCTTC. Protein sequence: CASSVESRYNEQFF.

The chain employs TRBV30 and TRBJ1-3; D gene uncertain. V was cut by 6 bases and J by 0 bases, with 9 bases left in between. In germline, CDR1 is GTSNPN, CDR2 SVGIG (reference sequence). This CDR3 has 13 amino acids. CDR3 sequence reads: CACGEYSGNTIYF. DNA for the CDR3: TGTGCCTGCGGGGAATACTCTGGAAACACCATATATTTT.

The rearrangement links TRBV7-2 to TRBJ2-7; D possibly corresponds to TRBD1 (6 bases). The V end lost 5 bases, the J end lost 2 bases, and 13 bases lay between the germline ends. The germline gives CDR1 SGHTA, CDR2 FQGNSA. This CDR3 has 14 residues. CDR3 sequence (DNA): TGTGCCAGCAGCCCCGGACAGCCCCCCTACGAGCAGTACTTC. It translates to CASSPGQPPYEQYF. Complete variable domain (other parts from reference TRBV7-2 and TRBJ2-7): GAGVSQSPSNKVTEKGKDVELRCDPISGHTALYWYRQSLGQGLEFLIYFQGNSAPDKSGLPSDRFSAERTGGSVSTLTIQRTQQEDSAVYLCASSPGQPPYEQYFGPGTRLTVT.